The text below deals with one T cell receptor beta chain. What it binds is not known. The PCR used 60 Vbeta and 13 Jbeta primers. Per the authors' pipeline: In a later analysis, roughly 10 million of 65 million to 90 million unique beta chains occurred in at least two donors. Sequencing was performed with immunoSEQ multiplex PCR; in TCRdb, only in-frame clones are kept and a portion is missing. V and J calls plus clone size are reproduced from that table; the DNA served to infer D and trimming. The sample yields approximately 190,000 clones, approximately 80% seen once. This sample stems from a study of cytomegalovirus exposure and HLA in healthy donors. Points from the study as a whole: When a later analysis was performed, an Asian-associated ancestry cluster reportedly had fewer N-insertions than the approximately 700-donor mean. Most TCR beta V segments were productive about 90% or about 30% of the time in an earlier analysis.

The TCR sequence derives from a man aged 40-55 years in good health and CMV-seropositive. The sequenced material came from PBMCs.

The CDR3 DNA sequence: TGTGCCAGCAGGCCTCTGGCGGGTGGCAATGAGCAGTTCTTC. Translation: CASRPLAGGNEQFF. The rearrangement links TRBV6-1 to TRBJ2-1; D is possibly TRBD2 (5 bases). Trimming took off 6 bases at V and 6 bases at J, with 15 bases between the two ends. CDR3 length: 14 residues. In germline, CDR1 is MNHNS, CDR2 SASEGT.